This TCR beta chain appears in the sequencing data of a study of CXCR3-negative and CXCR3-positive naive CD8 T cells. Whole-study results and caveats: Post-cryopreservation CXCR3 expression was partly diminished, and the bulk of assays employed fresh PBMCs. The study inferred TCR strength from TRB CDR3 properties and found comparable surface CD5 between naive subsets. CXCR3-positive naive cells carried more hydrophobic TRB CDR3s than CXCR3-negative ones.

CD45RO-CCR7+CD27+CD95- expression identified naive CD8+ T cells. This CDR3 has 17 residues. Germline values: CDR1 MGHDK, CDR2 SYGVNS. cDNA libraries for TRB were generated by 5' RACE incorporating UMI labels. No DNA is given; TCRdb re-called the 5' RACE reads and lists each CDR3 protein once. The sample has about 130,000 distinct CDR3 sequences; the top ten hold approximately 0.51%. Comments on this clonotype: As yet, its antigen is unknown.

The rearrangement joins TRBV25-1 to TRBJ2-3; TCRdb names TRBD2, which stays unverified in the absence of DNA. Material: naive CXCR3- CD8+ T cells from blood. Subset noted: CD45RO-CCR7+CD27+CD95- naive CD8+ T cells lacking CXCR3 (TNR3-). The TCR comes from a human donor in good health. Some clones in this sample may be carry-over from other donors' samples. This CDR3 reads CASSEFLSGRPVDTQYF.